What follows are 26 T cell receptor beta chains derived from one specimen sequenced in a study of T cells after yellow fever vaccination. Each CDR3 protein is one row after TCRdb ran MiXCR on the 5' RACE reads. The table has about 350,000 distinct CDR3 sequences, roughly 4% seen once. The source was PBMCs, collected 5 days after the yellow fever booster vaccination. The receptor source for this set is a man between 18 and 29 years old who received the YFV17D yellow fever vaccine.

This chain connects TRBV11-3 to TRBJ2-4, with 7 positions matching TRBD2. CDR3 size: 15 residues. Germline-derived CDR1 and CDR2 are SGHNT and YENEEA. Germline trimming cut 1 base from V and 6 bases from J; bases unmatched to any gene: 6. The CDR3 DNA sequence: TGTGCCAGCAGCTTAGGGGGGGGGTCCGGAAACATTCAGTACTTC. Encoded protein: CASSLGGGSGNIQYF.

There are many counts of this clonotype. J is TRBJ2-1 and V is TRBV10-3, with D possibly matching TRBD1 (7 bases). Germline V gene lookup returns CDR1 ENHRY and CDR2 SYGVKD. This CDR3 contains 16 residues. Deletions cut 6 bases from V and 12 bases from J, with 27 bases between. CDR3 DNA: TGTGCCATCAGCGACGTCGCCTCTCAGGGGGGAAGAAGGCAGTTCTTC. Its translation is CAISDVASQGGRRQFF.

This clonotype was recorded a few times. The rearrangement joins TRBV7-2 to TRBJ2-5; 8 bases align to TRBD1. V trimming: 4 bases; J trimming: 5 bases; junction bases outside the gene matches: 6. From germline, CDR1 is SGHTA and CDR2 FQGNSA. The CDR3 runs to 14 residues. The CDR3 coding sequence is TGTGCCAGCAGCTCGCGGACAGGGATGGAGACCCAGTACTTC. This gives the protein CASSSRTGMETQYF.

There are a few counts of this clonotype. The chain has TRBV27 and TRBJ2-7; the match to TRBD1 covers 7 bases. Germline CDR1 is MNHEY and CDR2 is SMNVEV (reference sequence). With V trimmed by 8 bases and J by 1 base, 5 bases remained unmatched. The CDR3 runs to 13 residues. The CDR3 nucleotides are TGTGCCAGCGCGTGGGACAGATCCTACGAGCAGTACTTC. Residues: CASAWDRSYEQYF.

This clonotype was recorded many times. This chain links TRBV7-9 with TRBJ2-5; a possible D gene is TRBD1 (5 bases). The CDR3 runs 15 residues. V gave up 5 bases and J gave up 4 bases, with 17 bases separating them. Per germline, CDR1 SEHNR and CDR2 FQNEAQ (reference sequence). CDR3 DNA sequence: TGTGCCAGCAGCCGTGGGGCAGACGGGCGAGAGACCCAGTACTTC. Translation gives CASSRGADGRETQYF.

This clonotype came up a few times. The rearrangement uses TRBV5-4 and TRBJ2-5; TRBD2 is a possible D gene (5 bases). Per the germline V gene, CDR1 is SGHNT and CDR2 is YYREEE (reference sequence). The CDR3 totals 12 residues. V was cut by 4 bases and J by 5 bases, with 9 bases left in between. CDR3 protein: CASSEGWETQYF. The CDR3 nucleotides read TGTGCCAGCAGCGAGGGATGGGAGACCCAGTACTTC.

The CDR3 sequence is CASSMDNTDTQYF. In DNA, the CDR3 is TGTGCCAGTAGTATGGACAACACAGATACGCAGTATTTT. This chain uses TRBV19 with TRBJ2-3; TRBD1 might be the D (5 bases). The CDR3 is 13 residues long. Germline V lookup: CDR1 LNHDA, CDR2 SQIVND (reference sequence). V was shortened by 3 bases and J by 2 bases, with 6 bases between the two germline ends.

A few counts support this clonotype. This sequence joins TRBV7-2 and TRBJ1-3, with D hard to call. Germline values: CDR1 SGHTA, CDR2 FQGNSA. The germline V and J ends were trimmed by 1 base and 11 bases, with 12 bases remaining between them. CDR3 size: 13 residues. The CDR3, as DNA: TGTGCCAGCAGCTTAGGACATCTCCCCGCCATATATTTT. This sequence encodes CASSLGHLPAIYF.

This clonotype appeared a single time. The chain employs TRBV5-1 and TRBJ1-1; D not resolved. V was trimmed by 4 bases and J by 4 bases, leaving 14 bases between them. The CDR3 consists of 14 residues. Germline V gene sequence: CDR1 SGHRS, CDR2 YFSETQ. This chain's CDR3 is CASSREGASTEAFF. Written as DNA, the CDR3 is TGCGCCAGCAGCCGAGAGGGTGCAAGCACTGAAGCTTTCTTT.

This clonotype was detected a few times. This chain uses TRBV7-2 with TRBJ2-5, with D hard to call. From germline, CDR1 is SGHTA and CDR2 FQGNSA. The CDR3 has 13 residues. Trimming took off 5 bases at V and 4 bases at J, with 11 bases between the two ends. The CDR3 DNA reads TGTGCCAGCAGCCCGCGGTGGGGAGAGACCCAGTACTTC. Amino acid sequence: CASSPRWGETQYF.

This clonotype was observed a handful of times. The J gene is TRBJ1-2, the V gene TRBV6-2 or TRBV6-3, with D unclear. Germline V gene lookup returns CDR1 MNHEY and CDR2 SVGEGT. This CDR3 comprises 14 residues. Trimming stripped 6 bases from V and 7 bases from J, with 18 bases between. In nucleotides, the CDR3 is TGTGCCAGCAGCCCCACGAGTCCGGCGGGTGGCTACACCTTC. As protein: CASSPTSPAGGYTF.

The rearrangement links TRBV27 to TRBJ1-2, with D perhaps matching TRBD1 (5 bases). From germline, CDR1 is MNHEY and CDR2 SMNVEV (reference sequence). V gave up 7 bases and J gave up 0 bases, with 15 bases separating them. The CDR3 length is 15 residues. CDR3 sequence reads: CASNPGGGANYGYTF. The CDR3 bases are TGTGCCAGCAACCCTGGGGGAGGAGCTAACTATGGCTACACCTTC.

This clonotype was seen more than once but under ten times. The chain combines TRBV18 with TRBJ2-7, with TRBD1 matching over 7 bases. J was trimmed by 5 bases and V by 3 bases; bases with no gene match: 13. The CDR3 runs to 16 residues. Looked up from germline, CDR1 is KGHSH and CDR2 is LQKENI. The CDR3 DNA follows: TGTGCCAGCTCACCCTACAGGGGCGGAAATCCCGACGAGCAGTACTTC. Protein product: CASSPYRGGNPDEQYF.

This clonotype was detected a few times. The chain has TRBV7-9 and TRBJ1-1; D is unclear. Germline-derived CDR1 and CDR2 are SEHNR and FQNEAQ (reference sequence). The V and J ends lost 4 bases and 1 base respectively, with 10 bases between them. This CDR3 has 14 residues. The CDR3 here is CASSYLARNTEAFF. The CDR3 coding sequence is TGTGCCAGCAGCTACTTAGCCAGGAACACTGAAGCTTTCTTT.

This clonotype was seen ten or more times. The chain employs TRBV20-1 and TRBJ2-7, with unresolved D. Trimming stripped 0 bases from V and 9 bases from J, with 15 bases between. The CDR3 is 13 residues long. The germline gives CDR1 DFQATT, CDR2 SNEGSKA (reference sequence). This chain's CDR3 is CSARDYMPGGQYF. Written as DNA, the CDR3 is TGCAGTGCTAGAGATTACATGCCCGGCGGGCAGTACTTC.

This clonotype was recorded a few times. The chain recombines TRBV12-3 or TRBV12-4 with TRBJ1-2; 8 nucleotides agree with TRBD1. Germline trimming cut 1 base from V and 4 bases from J; bases unmatched to any gene: 8. The CDR3 contains 16 residues. The CDR3 DNA reads TGTGCCAGCAGTTTAGAGGGGGACAGGACCTCCTATGGCTACACCTTC. Its translation is CASSLEGDRTSYGYTF.

This clonotype was detected ten times or more. The chain carries TRBV11-2 and TRBJ2-1; the D is unclear. From germline, CDR1 is SGHAT and CDR2 FQNNGV. The CDR3 length is 13 residues. Trimming removed 3 bases from V and 5 bases from J, with 8 bases in between. The DNA of the CDR3 is TGTGCCAGCAGCTTTAGCCCTAACAATGAGCAGTTCTTC. Translated, it gives CASSFSPNNEQFF.

CDR3 residues: CSAARDGDNYGYTF. The CDR3 DNA reads as TGCAGTGCTGCCCGGGACGGAGATAACTATGGCTACACCTTC. The chain employs TRBV20-1 and TRBJ1-2; tentative D call: TRBD1 (5 bases). CDR1 is DFQATT and CDR2 is SNEGSKA in the germline V gene (reference sequence). The CDR3 length is 14 residues. V was trimmed by 5 bases and J by 1 base, leaving 14 bases between them.

The sample holds a few counts of this clonotype. J is TRBJ2-7 and V is TRBV7-7, with 8 bases matching TRBD2. This CDR3 contains 16 residues. The germline V gene encodes CDR1 SSHAT and CDR2 FNYEAQ (reference sequence). Here the CDR3 DNA reads TGTGCTAGCAGCTTAATGGCGGGGGGCAGCTCCTACGAGCAGTACGTC. It is translated as CASSLMAGGSSYEQYV.

This clonotype was seen more than once but under ten times. The rearrangement uses TRBV12-5 and TRBJ2-3; D is possibly TRBD1 or TRBD2 (6 bases each). CDR1 is LGHNT, CDR2 FRNRAP, per germline. The CDR3 contains 16 residues. Trimming left V 0 bases short and J 1 base short, with 11 bases between. The CDR3 region is CASGLVLGGRTDTQYF. The CDR3, as DNA: TGTGCTAGTGGTTTGGTACTCGGGGGCCGCACAGATACGCAGTATTTT.

The chain carries TRBV10-3 and TRBJ1-5, with TRBD1 matching 8 bases. The CDR3 runs to 17 residues. Germline assignment: CDR1 ENHRY and CDR2 SYGVKD. The ends lost 6 bases at V and 0 bases at J; junction bases unmatched: 10. CDR3 DNA sequence: TGTGCCATCAGCGGAAAACAGGGGGTTGATAGCAATCAGCCCCAGCATTTT. It yields the protein CAISGKQGVDSNQPQHF.

This clonotype was detected many times. The chain employs TRBV7-2 and TRBJ2-5, with 8 bases lining up with TRBD2. J gave up 1 base and V 6 bases, and 7 bases lay outside the gene matches. Germline V lookup: CDR1 SGHTA, CDR2 FQGNSA. The CDR3 sequence is 15 residues long. The DNA of the CDR3 is TGTGCCAGCAGATATAGCGGGGCCTCCCAAGAGACCCAGTACTTC. It encodes CASRYSGASQETQYF.

This clonotype was detected a few times. The rearrangement links TRBV6-5 to TRBJ2-6; TRBD1 matches 8 bases. This CDR3 has 16 residues. CDR1 and CDR2 (germline): MNHEY, SVGAGI. The V segment lost 0 bases and the J segment 4 bases; nucleotides outside the gene matches: 2. Here the CDR3 reads CASSYSTGVGANVLTF. The CDR3 nucleotides are TGTGCCAGCAGTTACTCGACAGGGGTCGGGGCCAACGTCCTGACTTTC.

This clonotype was picked up many times. V usage is TRBV7-9 and J usage is TRBJ2-5; weak D call: TRBD1 (6 bases). The germline V gene has CDR1 SEHNR and CDR2 FQNEAQ (reference sequence). CDR3 length equals 13 residues. Between the trimmed V and J ends, which lost 8 bases and 5 bases, there was a span of 15 bases. The CDR3 DNA reads TGTGCCAGCTATATAGGGGGTGTCGAGACCCAGTACTTC. It specifies CASYIGGVETQYF.

This clonotype was seen many times. CDR3 in amino acids: CASSQLETQYF. CDR3 bases: TGTGCCAGCAGCCAGCTTGAGACCCAGTACTTC. The genes are TRBV6-2 or TRBV6-3 and TRBJ2-5; D is uncertain. Per the germline V gene, CDR1 is MNHEY and CDR2 is SVGEGT. With 6 bases removed from V and 5 bases from J, the gap between germline ends came to 7 bases. This CDR3 spans 11 amino acids.

In its sample, this clonotype was seen a few times. The chain employs TRBV4-1 and TRBJ1-2; no reliable D call. The V gene's germline CDR1 is MGHRA and CDR2 YSYEKL. The CDR3 runs 13 residues. Trimming took off 3 bases at V and 4 bases at J, with 9 bases between the two ends. Here the CDR3 reads CASSHLDTYGYTF. The CDR3 region has the DNA TGCGCCAGCAGCCACCTAGACACCTATGGCTACACCTTC.